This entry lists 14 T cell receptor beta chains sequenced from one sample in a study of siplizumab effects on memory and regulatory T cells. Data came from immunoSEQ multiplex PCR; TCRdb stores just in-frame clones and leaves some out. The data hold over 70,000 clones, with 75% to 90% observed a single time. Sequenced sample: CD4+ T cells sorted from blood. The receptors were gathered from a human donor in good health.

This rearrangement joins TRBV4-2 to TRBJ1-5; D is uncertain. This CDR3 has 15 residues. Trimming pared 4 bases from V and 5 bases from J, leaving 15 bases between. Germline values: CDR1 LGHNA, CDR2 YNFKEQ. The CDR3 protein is CASSLGRGLDQPQHF. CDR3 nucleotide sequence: TGTGCCAGCAGCCTAGGGCGGGGTCTTGATCAGCCCCAGCATTTT.

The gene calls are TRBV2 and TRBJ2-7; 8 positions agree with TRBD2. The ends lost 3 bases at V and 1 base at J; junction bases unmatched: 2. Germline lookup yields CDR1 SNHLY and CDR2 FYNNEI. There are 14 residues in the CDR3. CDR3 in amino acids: CASSESGGSYEQYF. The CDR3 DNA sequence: TGTGCCAGCAGTGAGTCGGGGGGGTCCTACGAGCAGTACTTC.

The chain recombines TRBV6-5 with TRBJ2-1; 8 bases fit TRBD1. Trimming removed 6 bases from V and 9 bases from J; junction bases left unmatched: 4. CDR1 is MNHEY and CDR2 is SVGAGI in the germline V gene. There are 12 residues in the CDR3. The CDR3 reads CASRYGQGEQFF. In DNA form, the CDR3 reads TGTGCCAGCAGGTATGGACAGGGTGAGCAGTTCTTC.

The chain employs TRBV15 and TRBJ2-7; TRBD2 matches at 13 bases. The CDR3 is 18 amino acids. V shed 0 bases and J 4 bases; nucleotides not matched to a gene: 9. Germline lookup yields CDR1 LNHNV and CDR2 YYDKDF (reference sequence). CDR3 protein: CATSRDPGLAGSKYEQYF. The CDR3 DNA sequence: TGTGCCACCAGCAGAGATCCGGGACTAGCGGGGTCCAAATACGAGCAGTACTTC.

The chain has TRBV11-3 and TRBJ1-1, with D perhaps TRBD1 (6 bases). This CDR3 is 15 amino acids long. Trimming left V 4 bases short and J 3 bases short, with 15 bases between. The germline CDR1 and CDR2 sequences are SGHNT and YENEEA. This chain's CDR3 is CASSSRGSWDTEAFF. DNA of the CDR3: TGTGCCAGCAGCTCGAGGGGGAGTTGGGACACTGAAGCTTTCTTT. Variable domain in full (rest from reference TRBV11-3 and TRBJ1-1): EAGVVQSPRYKIIEKKQPVAFWCNPISGHNTLYWYLQNLGQGPELLIRYENEEAVDDSQLPKDRFSAERLKGVDSTLKIQPAELGDSAVYLCASSSRGSWDTEAFFGQGTRLTVV.

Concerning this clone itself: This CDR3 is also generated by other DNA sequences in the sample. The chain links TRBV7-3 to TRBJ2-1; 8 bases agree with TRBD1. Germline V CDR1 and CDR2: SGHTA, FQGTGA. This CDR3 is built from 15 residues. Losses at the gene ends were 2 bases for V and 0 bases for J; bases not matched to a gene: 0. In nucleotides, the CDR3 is TGTGCCAGCAGCTTACAGGGGGCCTCCTACAATGAGCAGTTCTTC. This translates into CASSLQGASYNEQFF.

The CDR3 sequence: CASSIGGHPSYNEQFF. The CDR3 DNA follows: TGTGCCAGTAGTATCGGGGGACACCCCTCCTACAATGAGCAGTTCTTC. V and J are TRBV19 and TRBJ2-1; D possibly matches TRBD1 or TRBD2 (6 bases each). The CDR3 runs to 16 residues. V shed 3 bases and J shed 0 bases, with 12 bases lying between them. CDR1 LNHDA and CDR2 SQIVND come from the germline V gene (reference sequence).

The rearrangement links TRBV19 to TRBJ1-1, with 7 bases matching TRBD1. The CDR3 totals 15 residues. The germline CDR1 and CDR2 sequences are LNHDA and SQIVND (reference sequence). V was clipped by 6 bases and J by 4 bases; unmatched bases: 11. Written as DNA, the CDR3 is TGTGCCAGTAGGCGGGGGACAGCGGGAGTCACTGAAGCTTTCTTT. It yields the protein CASRRGTAGVTEAFF.

CDR3 protein: CATSRVGSGANVLTF. The CDR3 bases are TGTGCCACCAGCAGAGTAGGTTCTGGGGCCAACGTCCTGACTTTC. The rearrangement uses TRBV15 and TRBJ2-6; no firm D call. Between the trimmed V and J ends, which lost 1 base and 1 base, there was a span of 5 bases. From germline, CDR1 is LNHNV and CDR2 YYDKDF (reference sequence). The CDR3 sequence is 15 residues long.

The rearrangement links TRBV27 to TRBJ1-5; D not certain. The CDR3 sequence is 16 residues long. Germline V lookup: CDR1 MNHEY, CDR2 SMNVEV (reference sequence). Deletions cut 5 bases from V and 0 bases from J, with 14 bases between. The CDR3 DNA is TGTGCCAGCAGTACTCAGGCTAGACTTAGCAATCAGCCCCAGCATTTT. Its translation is CASSTQARLSNQPQHF.

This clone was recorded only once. CDR3 DNA sequence: TGTGCCAGCAGCTTAGAGGGGGGTTCTAATGAAAAACTGTTTTTT. It is translated as CASSLEGGSNEKLFF. The genes are TRBV7-9 and TRBJ1-4, with D perhaps matching TRBD1 (6 bases). Per germline, CDR1 SEHNR and CDR2 FQNEAQ (reference sequence). The CDR3 extends over 15 amino acids. Trimming shortened V by 1 base and J by 3 bases, and 9 bases separated the two germline ends.

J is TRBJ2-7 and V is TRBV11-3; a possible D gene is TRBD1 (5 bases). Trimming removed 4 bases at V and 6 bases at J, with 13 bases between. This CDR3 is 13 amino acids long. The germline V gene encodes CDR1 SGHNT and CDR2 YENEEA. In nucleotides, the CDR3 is TGTGCCAGCAGCTCGAGCACAGGCATCGAGCAGTACTTC. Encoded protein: CASSSSTGIEQYF.

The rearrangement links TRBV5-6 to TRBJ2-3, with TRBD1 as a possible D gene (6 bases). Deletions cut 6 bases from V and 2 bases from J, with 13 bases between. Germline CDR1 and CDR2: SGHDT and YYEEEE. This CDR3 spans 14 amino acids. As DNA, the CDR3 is TGTGCCAGCACTAACCCGGGACACACAGATACGCAGTATTTT. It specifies CASTNPGHTDTQYF.

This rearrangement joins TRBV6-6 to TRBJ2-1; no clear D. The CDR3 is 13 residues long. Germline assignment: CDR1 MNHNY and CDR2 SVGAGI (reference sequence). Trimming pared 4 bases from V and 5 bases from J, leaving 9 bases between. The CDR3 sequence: CASSSFRDNEQFF. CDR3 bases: TGTGCCAGCAGTTCCTTCCGGGACAATGAGCAGTTCTTC.